This T cell receptor (beta chain) was captured by sequencing in a study of cytomegalovirus exposure and HLA in healthy donors. Deletions cut 0 bases from V and 5 bases from J, with 11 bases between. From germline, CDR1 is KGHSH and CDR2 LQKENI. There are 14 residues in the CDR3. PCR involved 60 Vbeta and 13 Jbeta primers. Sequencing used immunoSEQ multiplex PCR; TCRdb keeps in-frame clones, though not all of them. Of roughly 73,000 clones listed, about four fifths are singletons. A word on this clone: The antigen remains unidentified.

Study-wide results and limits: Most TCRs appeared rarely, but some public TCRs recurred in many donors.

Sequencing input: PBMCs. The source of this sequence is a man aged 35 to 55 in good health and CMV-seronegative. The chain links TRBV18 to TRBJ2-7; D is perhaps TRBD1 (5 bases). This CDR3 reads CASSPPGLFDEQYF. As DNA, the CDR3 is TGTGCCAGCTCACCACCGGGGCTATTCGACGAGCAGTACTTC.